The 2 T cell receptor beta chains listed next were all sequenced from one sample in a study of blood T cell repertoires in COVID-19. Some clones are missing from TCRdb's copy, which holds only in-frame ones; the method was immunoSEQ multiplex PCR. The sample yields about 280,000 clones, around 84% seen once. Specimen: PBMCs or T cells enriched from blood (not recorded which). Source of these receptors: a man aged 40-49 years who had been exposed to COVID-19.

CDR3 protein: CASSPDRGTNLKYGYTF. The CDR3 DNA sequence: TGTGCCAGCAGCCCGGACCGGGGGACTAACCTAAAATATGGCTACACCTTC. The chain joins TRBV4-2 to TRBJ1-2, with D possibly being TRBD1 (5 bases). The CDR3 is made up of 17 amino acids. Trimming left V 4 bases short and J 5 bases short, with 23 bases between. From germline, CDR1 is LGHNA and CDR2 YNFKEQ.

The chain is built from TRBV3-1 (or the pseudogene TRBV3-2) and TRBJ1-2; D gene unclear. Germline CDR1 LGHDT, CDR2 YNNKEL (reference sequence). V dropped 0 bases and J dropped 7 bases, with 9 bases sitting between them. The CDR3 length is 13 residues. The CDR3 loop is CASSQDPSFGYTF. The DNA of the CDR3 is TGTGCCAGCAGCCAAGATCCCTCTTTTGGCTACACCTTC.